The 19 T cell receptor beta chains in this list originate from one sample, sequenced in a study of technical replicates of blood from a few donors. The protocol was immunoSEQ multiplex PCR, while the TCRdb copy is restricted to in-frame clones and leaves out a portion. Of 85,000 or so clones in the sample, approximately 93% were seen once. Source material: T cells isolated from PBMCs. All receptors come from a human donor in good health.

This chain joins TRBV4-1 and TRBJ2-3, with a possible D match to TRBD1 (7 bases). Trimming took off 4 bases at V and 6 bases at J, with 20 bases between the two ends. The CDR3 loop spans 16 amino acids. Germline assignment: CDR1 MGHRA and CDR2 YSYEKL. This CDR3 is CASSLGGTARGDTQYF. As DNA, the CDR3 is TGCGCCAGCAGCCTTGGTGGGACAGCCCGGGGGGATACGCAGTATTTT.

The chain links TRBV2 to TRBJ1-6; 9 nucleotides align to TRBD1. The CDR3 is 14 residues long. The V and J ends lost 8 bases and 8 bases, in that order; junction bases with no gene match: 7. The germline V gene encodes CDR1 SNHLY and CDR2 FYNNEI. The CDR3 reads CASGGQGRDSPLHF. The CDR3 bases are TGTGCCAGCGGGGGACAGGGTCGGGATTCACCCCTCCACTTT.

The J gene is TRBJ1-2, the V gene TRBV19; no reliable D call. CDR3 length: 15 residues. Trimming left V 1 base short and J 3 bases short, with 12 bases between. Germline lookup yields CDR1 LNHDA and CDR2 SQIVND (reference sequence). The CDR3 DNA reads TGTGCCAGTAGTATAGGACCGGGGATGGACTATGGCTACACCTTC. It specifies CASSIGPGMDYGYTF.

The rearrangement joins TRBV9 to TRBJ2-4, with 9 bases matching TRBD2. CDR1 SGDLS and CDR2 YYNGEE come from the germline V gene. J lost 4 bases, V lost 4 bases, and 6 bases had no gene match. The CDR3 length is 15 residues. CDR3 in DNA: TGTGCCAGCAGCCCGGGCGGGGGGGTAAAAAACATTCAGTACTTC. Encoded protein: CASSPGGGVKNIQYF.

The rearrangement joins TRBV27 to TRBJ2-1; 7 nucleotides line up with TRBD2. Germline V gives CDR1 MNHEY, CDR2 SMNVEV (reference sequence). This CDR3 contains 16 residues. V shed 5 bases and J 6 bases; nucleotides not matched to a gene: 13. The CDR3: CASSPRPTSLFNEQFF. The CDR3 DNA sequence: TGTGCCAGCAGTCCCCGGCCGACTAGCTTATTCAATGAGCAGTTCTTC.

The rearrangement links TRBV11-3 to TRBJ1-2; 8 bases fit TRBD1. Germline CDR1 reads SGHNT; CDR2 reads YENEEA. This CDR3 is built from 12 residues. V shed 6 bases and J 6 bases; nucleotides not matched to a gene: 3. The CDR3 coding sequence is TGTGCCAGCAGTTCGGGACAGGATGGCTACACCTTC. Amino acid sequence: CASSSGQDGYTF. The entire variable domain, with the rest obtained from reference TRBV11-3 and TRBJ1-2, is as follows: EAGVVQSPRYKIIEKKQPVAFWCNPISGHNTLYWYLQNLGQGPELLIRYENEEAVDDSQLPKDRFSAERLKGVDSTLKIQPAELGDSAVYLCASSSGQDGYTFGSGTRLTVV.

The genes are TRBV2 and TRBJ1-4; D unresolved. Germline CDR1 SNHLY, CDR2 FYNNEI. The CDR3 has 17 residues. V gave up 6 bases and J gave up 3 bases, with 20 bases separating them. The CDR3 region is CASRSYKIEPSNEKLFF. CDR3 bases: TGTGCCAGCAGGTCCTATAAGATAGAGCCCTCTAATGAAAAACTGTTTTTT.

The V gene is TRBV5-4, the J gene TRBJ1-2, with D perhaps matching TRBD1 (6 bases). This CDR3 spans 14 amino acids. V was trimmed by 4 bases and J by 5 bases, leaving 15 bases between them. From germline, CDR1 is SGHNT and CDR2 YYREEE (reference sequence). The CDR3 region is CASSIGRGQYGYTF. The CDR3 nucleotides are TGTGCCAGCAGCATCGGGCGGGGGCAATATGGCTACACCTTC.

The rearrangement joins TRBV6-5 to TRBJ1-1; 7 positions match TRBD1. V shed 5 bases, J shed 0 bases, and the junction held 6 bases outside the gene matches. The V gene's germline CDR1 is MNHEY and CDR2 SVGAGI. CDR3 length: 15 amino acids. CDR3 region: CASSMKTGMNTEAFF. In nucleotides, the CDR3 is TGTGCCAGCAGTATGAAGACAGGGATGAACACTGAAGCTTTCTTT.

The CDR3 is CASSGGLAGLYNEQFF. In DNA, the CDR3 is TGTGCCAGCAGCGGCGGACTAGCGGGACTCTACAATGAGCAGTTCTTC. The chain is built from TRBV9 and TRBJ2-1; 12 nucleotides align to TRBD2. Trimming cost V 3 bases and J 3 bases; bases outside gene matches: 4. CDR3 length: 16 residues. Germline V gene sequence: CDR1 SGDLS, CDR2 YYNGEE. Together with reference TRBV9 and TRBJ2-1, the CDR3 gives the full variable domain: DSGVTQTPKHLITATGQRVTLRCSPRSGDLSVYWYQQSLDQGLQFLIQYYNGEERAKGNILERFSAQQFPDLHSELNLSSLELGDSALYFCASSGGLAGLYNEQFFGPGTRLTVL.

This clone was detected a few times. The gene calls are TRBV19 and TRBJ2-3; D is unclear. The V and J ends lost 6 bases and 3 bases respectively, with 10 bases between them. CDR3 length: 13 residues. CDR1 is LNHDA and CDR2 is SQIVND in the germline V gene (reference sequence). The CDR3 DNA reads TGTGCCAGTAGACGAGAAACTACAGATACGCAGTATTTT. It specifies CASRRETTDTQYF.

The chain's CDR3 is CASSDGGKPRDGYTF. CDR3 in DNA: TGTGCCAGCAGTGATGGGGGCAAGCCAAGGGATGGCTACACCTTC. V is TRBV6-1 and J is TRBJ1-2; a weak D match, TRBD1 (6 bases). There are 15 residues in the CDR3. V lost 3 bases, J lost 6 bases, and 17 bases lay in between. The germline gives CDR1 MNHNS, CDR2 SASEGT.

The CDR3 coding sequence is TGTGCCAGCAGTGACGGGACAGGCTACTCCTACGAGCAGTACTTC. Translated, it gives CASSDGTGYSYEQYF. The chain links TRBV6-1 to TRBJ2-7; 8 bases agree with TRBD1. Looked up from germline, CDR1 is MNHNS and CDR2 is SASEGT. V dropped 3 bases and J dropped 0; count of bases not matched to a gene: 4. The CDR3 is 15 amino acids.

This clone was counted only a few times. V gene TRBV29-1 combines with J gene TRBJ2-2, with TRBD1 identical over 8 bases. J gave up 4 bases and V 7 bases, and 5 bases lay outside the gene matches. The CDR3 runs to 13 residues. Germline V gene lookup returns CDR1 SQVTM and CDR2 ANQGSEA. CDR3 DNA sequence: TGCAGCGCAGGGGACAGGTCCACCGGGGAGCTGTTTTTT. It specifies CSAGDRSTGELFF.

V and J are TRBV28 and TRBJ2-7; 9 positions match TRBD2. The V segment lost 11 bases and the J segment 7 bases; nucleotides outside the gene matches: 6. Germline lookup yields CDR1 MDHEN and CDR2 SYDVKM. This CDR3 has 11 amino acids. The CDR3 nucleotides read TGTGCCGCTAGCGGGATAAGTGAGCAGTACTTC. It codes for CAASGISEQYF.

The genes are TRBV4-2 and TRBJ2-1, with 11 bases identical to TRBD2. After removal of 3 bases from V and 5 bases from J, the junction contained 3 bases not matched to a gene. Germline-derived CDR1 and CDR2 are LGHNA and YNFKEQ. The CDR3 loop spans 15 amino acids. The CDR3 is CASSHYSGGDNEQFF. The CDR3 nucleotides read TGTGCCAGCAGCCATTATAGCGGGGGGGACAATGAGCAGTTCTTC.

V is TRBV7-9 and J is TRBJ2-7; 9 nucleotides align to TRBD2. Looked up from germline, CDR1 is SEHNR and CDR2 is FQNEAQ (reference sequence). The CDR3 contains 15 residues. V trimming: 4 bases; J trimming: 1 base; junction bases outside the gene matches: 5. The CDR3 sequence is CASSSSSGTSYEQYF. For the CDR3, the DNA is TGTGCCAGCAGCTCATCTAGCGGGACGTCCTACGAGCAGTACTTC. Supplemented by reference TRBV7-9 and TRBJ2-7, the full variable domain reads DTGVSQNPRHKITKRGQNVTFRCDPISEHNRLYWYRQTLGQGPEFLTYFQNEAQLEKSRLLSDRFSAERPKGSFSTLEIQRTEQGDSAMYLCASSSSSGTSYEQYFGPGTRLTVT.

The rearrangement uses TRBV25-1 and TRBJ1-2, with D perhaps TRBD1 (6 bases). The CDR3 runs to 13 residues. The V end lost 6 bases, the J end lost 8 bases, and 16 bases lay between the germline ends. Germline V CDR1 and CDR2: MGHDK, SYGVNS. CDR3 protein: CASRRDSDRGYTF. The CDR3 region has the DNA TGTGCCAGCAGACGCGACAGCGACAGGGGCTACACCTTC.

The rearrangement links TRBV4-1 to TRBJ2-5; 8 bases fit TRBD2. The CDR3 runs to 12 residues. The germline V gene encodes CDR1 MGHRA and CDR2 YSYEKL. The V segment lost 8 bases and the J segment 4 bases; nucleotides outside the gene matches: 3. The CDR3 here is CASRSGGETQYF. In DNA form, the CDR3 reads TGCGCCAGCCGAAGCGGGGGAGAGACCCAGTACTTC.